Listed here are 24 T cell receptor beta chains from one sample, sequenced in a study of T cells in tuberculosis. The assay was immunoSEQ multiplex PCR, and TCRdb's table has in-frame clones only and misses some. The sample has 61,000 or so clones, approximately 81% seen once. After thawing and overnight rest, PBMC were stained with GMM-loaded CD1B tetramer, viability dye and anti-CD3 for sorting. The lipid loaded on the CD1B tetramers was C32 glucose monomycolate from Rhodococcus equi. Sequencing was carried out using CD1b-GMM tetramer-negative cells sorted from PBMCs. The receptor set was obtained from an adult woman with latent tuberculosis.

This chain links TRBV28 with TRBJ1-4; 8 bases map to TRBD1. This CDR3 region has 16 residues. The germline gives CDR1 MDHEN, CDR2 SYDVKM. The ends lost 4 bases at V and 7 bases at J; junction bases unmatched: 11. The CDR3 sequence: CASSSQGAVRGEKLFF. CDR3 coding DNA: TGTGCCAGCAGTTCTCAGGGGGCGGTGAGGGGTGAAAAACTGTTTTTT. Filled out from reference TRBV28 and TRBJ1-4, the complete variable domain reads DVKVTQSSRYLVKRTGEKVFLECVQDMDHENMFWYRQDPGLGLRLIYFSYDVKMKEKGDIPEGYSVSREKKERFSLILESASTNQTSMYLCASSSQGAVRGEKLFFGSGTQLSVL.

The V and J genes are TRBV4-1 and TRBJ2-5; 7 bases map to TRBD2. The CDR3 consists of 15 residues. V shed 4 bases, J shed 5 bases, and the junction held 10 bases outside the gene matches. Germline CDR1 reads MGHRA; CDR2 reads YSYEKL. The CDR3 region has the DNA TGCGCCAGCAGCCGGATTGGTGGGGGGGATGAGACCCAGTACTTC. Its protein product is CASSRIGGGDETQYF.

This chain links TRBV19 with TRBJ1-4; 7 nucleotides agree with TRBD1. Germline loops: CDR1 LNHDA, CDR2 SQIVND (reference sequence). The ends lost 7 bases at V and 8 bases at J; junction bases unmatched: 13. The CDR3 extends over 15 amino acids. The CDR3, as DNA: TGTGCCAGTATCGGGAACCGGGACAGAGGCGAAAAACTGTTTTTT. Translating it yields CASIGNRDRGEKLFF.

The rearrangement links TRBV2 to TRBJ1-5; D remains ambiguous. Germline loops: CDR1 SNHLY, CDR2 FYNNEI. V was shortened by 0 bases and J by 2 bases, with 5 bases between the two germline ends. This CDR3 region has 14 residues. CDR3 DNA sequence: TGTGCCAGCAGTGAAGCGGGCGGCAATCAGCCCCAGCATTTT. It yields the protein CASSEAGGNQPQHF.

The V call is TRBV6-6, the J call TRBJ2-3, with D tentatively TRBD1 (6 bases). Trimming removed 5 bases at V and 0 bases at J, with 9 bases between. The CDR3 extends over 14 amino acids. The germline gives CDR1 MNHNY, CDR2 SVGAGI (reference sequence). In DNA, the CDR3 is TGTGCCAGCAGTAACAGGGCCAGCACAGATACGCAGTATTTT. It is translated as CASSNRASTDTQYF.

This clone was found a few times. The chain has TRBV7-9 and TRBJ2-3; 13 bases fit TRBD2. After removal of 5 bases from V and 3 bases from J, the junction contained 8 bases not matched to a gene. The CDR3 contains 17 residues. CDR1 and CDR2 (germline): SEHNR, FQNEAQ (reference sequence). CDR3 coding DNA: TGTGCCAGCAGCCCCGGGACTAGCGGGACTTTAACAGATACGCAGTATTTT. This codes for CASSPGTSGTLTDTQYF.

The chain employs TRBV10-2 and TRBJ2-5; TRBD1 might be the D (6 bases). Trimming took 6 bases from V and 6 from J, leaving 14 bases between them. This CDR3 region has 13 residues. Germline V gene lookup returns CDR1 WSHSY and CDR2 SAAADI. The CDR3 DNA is TGCGCCAGCAGGGACAGCCTTCGGCAGACCCAGTACTTC. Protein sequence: CASRDSLRQTQYF.

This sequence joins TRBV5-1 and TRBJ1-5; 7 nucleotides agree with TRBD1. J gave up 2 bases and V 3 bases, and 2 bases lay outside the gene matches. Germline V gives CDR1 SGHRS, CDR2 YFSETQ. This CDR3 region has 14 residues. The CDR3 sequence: CASSSGGGNQPQHF. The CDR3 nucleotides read TGCGCCAGCAGCTCAGGGGGTGGCAATCAGCCCCAGCATTTT.

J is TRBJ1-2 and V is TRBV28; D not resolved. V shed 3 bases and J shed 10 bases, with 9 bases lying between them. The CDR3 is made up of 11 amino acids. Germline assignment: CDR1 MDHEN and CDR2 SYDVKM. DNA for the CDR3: TGTGCCAGCAGTTTTGGGAGGGACTACACCTTC. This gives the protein CASSFGRDYTF.

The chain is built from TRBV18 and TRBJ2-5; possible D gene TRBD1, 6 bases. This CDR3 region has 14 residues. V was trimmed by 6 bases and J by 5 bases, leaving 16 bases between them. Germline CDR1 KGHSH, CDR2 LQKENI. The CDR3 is CASSRGHLGETQYF. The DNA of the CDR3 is TGTGCCAGCTCCAGGGGACACCTTGGGGAGACCCAGTACTTC.

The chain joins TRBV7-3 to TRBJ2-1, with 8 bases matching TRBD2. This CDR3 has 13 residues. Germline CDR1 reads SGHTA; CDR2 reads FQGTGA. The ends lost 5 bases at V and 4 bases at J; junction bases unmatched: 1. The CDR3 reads CASSRGGYNEQFF. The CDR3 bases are TGTGCCAGCAGCCGGGGGGGTTACAATGAGCAGTTCTTC. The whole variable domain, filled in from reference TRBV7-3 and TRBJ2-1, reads GAGVSQTPSNKVTEKGKYVELRCDPISGHTALYWYRQSLGQGPEFLIYFQGTGAADDSGLPNDRFFAVRPEGSVSTLKIQRTERGDSAVYLCASSRGGYNEQFFGPGTRLTVL.

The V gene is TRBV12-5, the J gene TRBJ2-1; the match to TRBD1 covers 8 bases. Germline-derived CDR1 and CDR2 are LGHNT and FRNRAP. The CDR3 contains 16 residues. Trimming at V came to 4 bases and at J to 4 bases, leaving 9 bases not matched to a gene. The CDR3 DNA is TGTGCTAGTGGTTCCGGACAGGGTGGTCAGTACAATGAGCAGTTCTTC. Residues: CASGSGQGGQYNEQFF.

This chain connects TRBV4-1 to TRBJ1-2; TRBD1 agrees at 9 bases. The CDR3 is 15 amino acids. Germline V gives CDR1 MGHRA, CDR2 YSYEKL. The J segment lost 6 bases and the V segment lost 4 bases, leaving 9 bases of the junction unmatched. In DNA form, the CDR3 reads TGCGCCAGCAGCCCGGGGGACAGGGCGAAGGATGGCTACACCTTC. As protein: CASSPGDRAKDGYTF.

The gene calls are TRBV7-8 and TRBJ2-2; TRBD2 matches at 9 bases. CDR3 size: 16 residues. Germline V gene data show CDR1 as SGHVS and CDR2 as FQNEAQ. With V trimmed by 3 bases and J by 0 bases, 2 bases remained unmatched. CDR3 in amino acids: CASSFSGGTNTGELFF. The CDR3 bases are TGTGCCAGCAGCTTCAGCGGGGGGACGAACACCGGGGAGCTGTTTTTT.

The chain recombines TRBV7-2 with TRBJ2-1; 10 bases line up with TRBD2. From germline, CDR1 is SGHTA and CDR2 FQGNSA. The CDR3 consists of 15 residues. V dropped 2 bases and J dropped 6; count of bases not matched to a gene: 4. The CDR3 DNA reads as TGTGCCAGCAGCTTAATGAGCGGGGGGGCCAATGAGCAGTTCTTC. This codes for CASSLMSGGANEQFF.

Here the CDR3 reads CASSQEDSYEQYF. Here the CDR3 DNA reads TGCGCCAGCAGCCAAGAGGACAGCTACGAGCAGTACTTC. This chain uses TRBV4-1 with TRBJ2-5, with a weak D call TRBD1 (6 bases). The J call could be wrong; TRBJ2-7 is a better fit for the DNA end. This CDR3 spans 13 amino acids. Per the germline V gene, CDR1 is MGHRA and CDR2 is YSYEKL.

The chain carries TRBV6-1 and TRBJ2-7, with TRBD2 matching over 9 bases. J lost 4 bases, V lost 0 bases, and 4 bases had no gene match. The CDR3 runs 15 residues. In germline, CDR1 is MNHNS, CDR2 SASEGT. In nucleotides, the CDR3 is TGTGCCAGCAGTGAAGCGTTCACTAGCGGGTACGAGCAGTACTTC. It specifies CASSEAFTSGYEQYF.

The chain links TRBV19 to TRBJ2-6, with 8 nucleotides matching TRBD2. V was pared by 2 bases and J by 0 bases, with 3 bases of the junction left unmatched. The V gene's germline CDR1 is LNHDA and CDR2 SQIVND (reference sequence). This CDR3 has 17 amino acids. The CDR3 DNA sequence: TGTGCCAGTAGTATAAGCGGGGGCTACTCTGGGGCCAACGTCCTGACTTTC. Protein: CASSISGGYSGANVLTF.

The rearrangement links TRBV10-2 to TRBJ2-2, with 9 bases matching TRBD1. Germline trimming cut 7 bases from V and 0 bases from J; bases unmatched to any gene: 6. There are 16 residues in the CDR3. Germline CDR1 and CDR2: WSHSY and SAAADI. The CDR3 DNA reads TGCGCCAGCATTACGGGGGACAGGGCGAACACCGGGGAGCTGTTTTTT. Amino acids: CASITGDRANTGELFF.

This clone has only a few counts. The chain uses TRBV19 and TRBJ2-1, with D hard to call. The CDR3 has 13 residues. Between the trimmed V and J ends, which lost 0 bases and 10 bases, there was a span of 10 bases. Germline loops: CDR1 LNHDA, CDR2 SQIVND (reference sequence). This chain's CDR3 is CASSIDGKLEQFF. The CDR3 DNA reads TGTGCCAGTAGTATAGATGGTAAACTGGAGCAGTTCTTC.

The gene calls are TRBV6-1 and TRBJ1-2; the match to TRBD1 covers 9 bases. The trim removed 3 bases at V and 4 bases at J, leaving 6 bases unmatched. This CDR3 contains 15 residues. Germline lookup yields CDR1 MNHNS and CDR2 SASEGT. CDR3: CASSEGQGSVYGYTF. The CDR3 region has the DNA TGTGCCAGCAGTGAGGGACAGGGATCCGTCTATGGCTACACCTTC.

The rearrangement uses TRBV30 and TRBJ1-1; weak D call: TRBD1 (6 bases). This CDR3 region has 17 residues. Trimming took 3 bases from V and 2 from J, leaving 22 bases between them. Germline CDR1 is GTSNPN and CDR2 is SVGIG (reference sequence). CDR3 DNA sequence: TGTGCCTGGAGGGGAGGTCCGGGAGGGGGGCTCAACACTGAAGCTTTCTTT. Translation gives CAWRGGPGGGLNTEAFF.

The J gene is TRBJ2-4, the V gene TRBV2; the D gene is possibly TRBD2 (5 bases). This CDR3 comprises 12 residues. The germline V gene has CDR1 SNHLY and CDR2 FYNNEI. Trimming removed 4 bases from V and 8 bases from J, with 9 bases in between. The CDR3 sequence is CASSVKGDIQYF. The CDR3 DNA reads TGTGCCAGCAGTGTTAAGGGAGACATTCAGTACTTC.

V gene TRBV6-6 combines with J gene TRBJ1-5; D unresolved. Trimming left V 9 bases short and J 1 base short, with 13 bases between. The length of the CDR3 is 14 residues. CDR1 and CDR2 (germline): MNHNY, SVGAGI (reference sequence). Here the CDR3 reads CASRTVGSNQPQHF. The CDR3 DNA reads TGTGCCAGTAGGACTGTGGGCAGCAATCAGCCCCAGCATTTT.